The text below deals with one T cell receptor (beta chain). Using immunoSEQ multiplex PCR, the repertoire was profiled, and TCRdb retains in-frame clones only, with some absent. The data contain about 210,000 clones, about four fifths of them singletons. The sample belongs to a study of blood T cell repertoires in COVID-19. Overall study context: COVID-19 samples from acute and convalescent phases originated in the United States, Italy and Spain. T cells, B-cell-depleted T cells, or PBMCs provided the cDNA or gDNA that served as material.

CDR1 is MNHEY and CDR2 is SMNVEV in the germline V gene (reference sequence). The V and J ends lost 5 bases and 5 bases, in that order; junction bases with no gene match: 6. The CDR3 is made up of 14 amino acids. The chain links TRBV27 to TRBJ2-7, with 10 bases lining up with TRBD2. The sample was peripheral blood. This receptor was taken from a woman in her 40s with active or convalescent COVID-19. The CDR3: CASSISGGWDEQYF. CDR3 bases: TGTGCCAGCAGTATTAGCGGGGGGTGGGACGAGCAGTACTTC.